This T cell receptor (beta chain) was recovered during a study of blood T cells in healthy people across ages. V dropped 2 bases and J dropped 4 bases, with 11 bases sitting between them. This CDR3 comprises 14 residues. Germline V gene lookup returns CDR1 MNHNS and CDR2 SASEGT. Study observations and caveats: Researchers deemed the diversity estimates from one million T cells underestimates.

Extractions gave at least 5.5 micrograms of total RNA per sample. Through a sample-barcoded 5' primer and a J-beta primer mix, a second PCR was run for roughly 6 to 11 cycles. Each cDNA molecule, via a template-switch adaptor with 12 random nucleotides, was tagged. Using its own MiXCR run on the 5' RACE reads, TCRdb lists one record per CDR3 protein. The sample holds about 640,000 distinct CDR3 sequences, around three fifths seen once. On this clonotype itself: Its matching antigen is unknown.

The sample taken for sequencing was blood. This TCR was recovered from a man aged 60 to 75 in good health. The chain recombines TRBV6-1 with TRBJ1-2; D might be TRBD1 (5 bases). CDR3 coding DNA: TGTGCCAGCAGTGAATCGGGACTCATCTATGGCTACACCTTC. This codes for CASSESGLIYGYTF.